This passage covers 21 T cell receptor beta chains from one sample sequenced in a study of blood T cell repertoires in COVID-19. Only in-frame clones appear in the TCRdb table, and some are missing; sequencing was by immunoSEQ multiplex PCR. The sample has around 140,000 clones; 70% to 85% are singletons. The sample was peripheral blood. These receptors all stem from a woman older than 75 with acute or convalescent COVID-19.

This chain joins TRBV12-3 or TRBV12-4 and TRBJ2-7, with TRBD1 identical over 7 bases. Trimming cost V 5 bases and J 5 bases; bases outside gene matches: 6. The CDR3 loop spans 13 amino acids. Written as DNA, the CDR3 is TGTGCCAGCAGTCTCACAGGGGACCACGAGCAGTACTTC. Its translation: CASSLTGDHEQYF.

DNA of the CDR3: TGTGCCAGTAGTATTAGGGGTAGCAATCAGCCCCAGCATTTT. Protein product: CASSIRGSNQPQHF. This chain joins TRBV19 and TRBJ1-5, with a weak D call TRBD1 (5 bases). The CDR3 contains 14 residues. Germline CDR1 LNHDA, CDR2 SQIVND (reference sequence). V was trimmed by 3 bases and J by 0 bases, leaving 6 bases between them.

V and J are TRBV5-4 and TRBJ1-2, with D perhaps TRBD1 (5 bases). CDR3 length: 15 amino acids. Per the germline V gene, CDR1 is SGHNT and CDR2 is YYREEE (reference sequence). Trimming cost V 0 bases and J 6 bases, with 15 bases left between them. This CDR3 reads CASSLVGQGWNGYTF. The CDR3 DNA reads as TGTGCCAGCAGCTTGGTAGGCCAGGGATGGAATGGCTACACCTTC. The variable domain in full, with the rest retrieved from reference TRBV5-4 and TRBJ1-2, is ETGVTQSPTHLIKTRGQQVTLRCSSQSGHNTVSWYQQALGQGPQFIFQYYREEENGRGNFPPRFSGLQFPNYSSELNVNALELDDSALYLCASSLVGQGWNGYTFGSGTRLTVV.

V is TRBV5-8 and J is TRBJ2-7; D unclear. V was shortened by 4 bases and J by 7 bases, with 12 bases between the two germline ends. Germline loops: CDR1 SGHTS, CDR2 YDEGEE. The length of the CDR3 is 12 residues. CDR3 amino acids: CASSPKSGEQYF. Here the CDR3 DNA reads TGTGCCAGCAGCCCCAAGTCCGGGGAGCAGTACTTC.

This chain joins TRBV6-4 and TRBJ2-2; tentative D call: TRBD2 (5 bases). V gave up 8 bases and J gave up 0 bases, with 19 bases separating them. The length of the CDR3 is 17 residues. CDR1 is MRHNA, CDR2 SNTAGT, per germline. The CDR3 sequence is CASPRGPQAPNTGELFF. CDR3 in DNA: TGTGCCAGCCCGCGAGGGCCCCAGGCCCCGAACACCGGGGAGCTGTTTTTT.

The genes are TRBV6-1 and TRBJ1-5; TRBD1 aligns across 7 bases. CDR1 MNHNS and CDR2 SASEGT come from the germline V gene. The V segment lost 5 bases and the J segment 2 bases; nucleotides outside the gene matches: 3. The CDR3 loop spans 14 amino acids. The CDR3 sequence: CASSSQGGNQPQHF. The CDR3 nucleotides are TGTGCCAGCAGTTCGCAGGGGGGCAATCAGCCCCAGCATTTT.

V usage is TRBV18 and J usage is TRBJ2-7; 10 bases line up with TRBD1. The CDR3 is 17 amino acids. In germline, CDR1 is KGHSH, CDR2 LQKENI. Trimming at V came to 3 bases and at J to 2 bases, leaving 10 bases not matched to a gene. CDR3 loop: CASSPTRDRGTPYEQYF. The DNA for the CDR3 is TGTGCCAGCTCACCCACAAGGGACAGGGGCACCCCCTACGAGCAGTACTTC.

The count of this clone is one. The chain combines TRBV27 with TRBJ2-2; a possible D gene is TRBD1 (6 bases). CDR1 is MNHEY and CDR2 is SMNVEV in the germline V gene (reference sequence). This CDR3 has 17 amino acids. V was cut by 7 bases and J by 1 base, with 19 bases left in between. CDR3 residues: CASTTHIRGKNTGELFF. The CDR3 DNA reads as TGTGCCAGCACCACGCACATCAGGGGCAAGAACACCGGGGAGCTGTTTTTT.

The gene calls are TRBV7-2 and TRBJ1-2; 8 nucleotides agree with TRBD1. CDR3 length: 13 amino acids. V lost 5 bases to trimming and J lost 3 bases; unmatched junction nucleotides: 2. Germline lookup yields CDR1 SGHTA and CDR2 FQGNSA. The DNA of the CDR3 is TGTGCCAGCAGCCAGACAGGGGACTATGGCTACACCTTC. It encodes CASSQTGDYGYTF.

The V and J genes are TRBV5-5 and TRBJ2-1, with TRBD1 as a possible D gene (5 bases). The V gene lost 3 bases and the J gene lost 9 bases, with 19 bases spanning the gap. CDR3 length equals 15 residues. Germline assignment: CDR1 SGHKS and CDR2 YYEKEE (reference sequence). The CDR3 coding sequence is TGTGCCAGCAGCTCCGACTCACTTCTAGGGGTTGAGCAGTTCTTC. This codes for CASSSDSLLGVEQFF.

The count of this clone is one. The chain joins TRBV27 to TRBJ1-5; D is perhaps TRBD1 (6 bases). V was trimmed by 5 bases and J by 6 bases, leaving 17 bases between them. The CDR3 totals 15 residues. Germline CDR1 and CDR2: MNHEY and SMNVEV (reference sequence). CDR3 sequence (DNA): TGTGCCAGCAGTCCACGGGAAGGGGGGGGTCAGCCCCAGCATTTT. This codes for CASSPREGGGQPQHF.

The chain joins TRBV21-1 to TRBJ2-3; the D call TRBD1 from the table was never checked on the DNA. TRBV21-1 is an annotated pseudogene. This CDR3 has 18 residues. CDR3 region: CASSKRNRDRGPTDTQYF. The CDR3 DNA follows: TGTGCCAGCAGCAAACGGAACCGGGACAGGGGGCCCACAGATACGCAGTATTTT.

The chain recombines TRBV18 with TRBJ2-2; TRBD2 might be the D (6 bases). Germline loops: CDR1 KGHSH, CDR2 LQKENI. The CDR3 is 18 amino acids. Trimming shortened V by 2 bases and J by 5 bases, and 21 bases separated the two germline ends. The CDR3 sequence: CASSPRSGVAAGTGELFF. The CDR3 DNA reads TGTGCCAGCTCACCAAGGTCTGGGGTAGCGGCGGGAACCGGGGAGCTGTTTTTT.

This chain joins TRBV19 and TRBJ1-3, with D hard to call. V lost 2 bases and J 2 bases, leaving 13 bases between the germline ends. Germline V gene sequence: CDR1 LNHDA, CDR2 SQIVND (reference sequence). CDR3 length: 16 residues. The CDR3 sequence: CASSIFYSTAGNTIYF. The CDR3 bases are TGTGCCAGTAGTATATTTTACTCTACCGCTGGAAACACCATATATTTT.

This chain uses TRBV27 with TRBJ1-4, with D hard to call. The V gene lost 2 bases and the J gene lost 8 bases, with 15 bases spanning the gap. CDR1 and CDR2 from the germline V gene are MNHEY and SMNVEV (reference sequence). The CDR3 consists of 15 residues. For the CDR3, the DNA is TGTGCCAGCAGTTTAGGCGGCAACAATTGGGAAAAACTGTTTTTT. It codes for CASSLGGNNWEKLFF.

The rearrangement joins TRBV23-1 to TRBJ1-1; D remains unclear. TRBV23-1 is recorded as an ORF, its role being uncertain. There are 13 residues in the CDR3. V was cut by 6 bases and J by 4 bases, with 12 bases left in between. The CDR3 region is CASSLSSRTEAFF. CDR3 coding DNA: TGCGCCAGCAGCCTCTCAAGCCGCACTGAAGCTTTCTTT.

This chain connects TRBV27 to TRBJ1-1, with D uncertain. Per the germline V gene, CDR1 is MNHEY and CDR2 is SMNVEV (reference sequence). This CDR3 contains 12 residues. V was pared by 11 bases and J by 4 bases, with 14 bases between. Here the CDR3 reads CAPSRGVTEAFF. CDR3 coding DNA: TGTGCCCCAAGTCGGGGAGTCACTGAAGCTTTCTTT.

This CDR3 reads CASSKTGTAINYGYTF. For the CDR3, the DNA is TGTGCCAGTAGCAAAACCGGGACAGCGATTAACTATGGCTACACCTTC. The J gene is TRBJ1-2, the V gene TRBV19; 7 positions match TRBD1. V lost 6 bases to trimming and J lost 1 base; unmatched junction nucleotides: 11. Germline CDR1 is LNHDA and CDR2 is SQIVND (reference sequence). This CDR3 is built from 16 residues.

The rearrangement uses TRBV5-4 and TRBJ2-7; 12 bases line up with TRBD2. Trimming at V came to 4 bases and at J to 4 bases, leaving 3 bases not matched to a gene. CDR1 and CDR2 from the germline V gene are SGHNT and YYREEE (reference sequence). The CDR3 runs to 14 residues. The chain's CDR3 is CASSPLAGGYEQYF. CDR3 coding DNA: TGTGCCAGCAGCCCACTAGCGGGAGGTTACGAGCAGTACTTC.

This clone was seen more than once but under ten times. The CDR3 protein is CASSQDPQGASGYTF. CDR3 DNA: TGCGCCAGCAGCCAAGATCCTCAGGGTGCCTCTGGCTACACCTTC. The V and J genes are TRBV4-3 and TRBJ1-2; perhaps TRBD1 as D (5 bases). This CDR3 spans 15 amino acids. CDR1 is LGHNA and CDR2 is YSLEER in the germline V gene. Deletions cut 0 bases from V and 7 bases from J, with 15 bases between.

The V and J genes are TRBV7-9 and TRBJ2-1; 9 nucleotides agree with TRBD1. The length of the CDR3 is 16 residues. The trim removed 5 bases at V and 7 bases at J, leaving 12 bases unmatched. Germline CDR1 SEHNR, CDR2 FQNEAQ (reference sequence). CDR3 DNA: TGTGCCAGCAGCGCAAGGACAGGGGACCCGCAAAATGAGCAGTTCTTC. This translates into CASSARTGDPQNEQFF.